This T cell receptor beta chain was captured in a study of blood T cell repertoires in COVID-19. Profiled with immunoSEQ multiplex PCR; TCRdb holds only in-frame clones, not every one. The top ten clones hold roughly 0.26% of a sample with around 620,000 clones, around 90% of them seen once. Germline V gives CDR1 MNHEY, CDR2 SVGAGI. Deletions cut 0 bases from V and 3 bases from J, with 8 bases between. The CDR3 spans 14 residues. The sample consisted of peripheral blood. The V call is TRBV6-5, the J call TRBJ1-2, with unresolved D. This clonotype originated in a woman aged 18-29 years with acute or convalescent COVID-19. The CDR3 DNA reads as TGTGCCAGCAGTTACTCGGCCGCAGACTATGGCTACACCTTC. Translated: CASSYSAADYGYTF.